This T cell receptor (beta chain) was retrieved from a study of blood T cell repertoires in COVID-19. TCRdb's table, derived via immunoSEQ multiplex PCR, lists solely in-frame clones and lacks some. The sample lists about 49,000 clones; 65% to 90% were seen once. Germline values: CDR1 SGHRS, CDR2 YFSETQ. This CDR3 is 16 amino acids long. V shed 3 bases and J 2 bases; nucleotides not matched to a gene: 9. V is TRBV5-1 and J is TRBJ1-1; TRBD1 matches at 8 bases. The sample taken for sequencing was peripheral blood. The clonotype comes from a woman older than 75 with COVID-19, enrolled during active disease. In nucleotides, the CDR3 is TGCGCCAGCAGCTCCTATACAGGGGGAGCTAACACTGAAGCTTTCTTT. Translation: CASSSYTGGANTEAFF.